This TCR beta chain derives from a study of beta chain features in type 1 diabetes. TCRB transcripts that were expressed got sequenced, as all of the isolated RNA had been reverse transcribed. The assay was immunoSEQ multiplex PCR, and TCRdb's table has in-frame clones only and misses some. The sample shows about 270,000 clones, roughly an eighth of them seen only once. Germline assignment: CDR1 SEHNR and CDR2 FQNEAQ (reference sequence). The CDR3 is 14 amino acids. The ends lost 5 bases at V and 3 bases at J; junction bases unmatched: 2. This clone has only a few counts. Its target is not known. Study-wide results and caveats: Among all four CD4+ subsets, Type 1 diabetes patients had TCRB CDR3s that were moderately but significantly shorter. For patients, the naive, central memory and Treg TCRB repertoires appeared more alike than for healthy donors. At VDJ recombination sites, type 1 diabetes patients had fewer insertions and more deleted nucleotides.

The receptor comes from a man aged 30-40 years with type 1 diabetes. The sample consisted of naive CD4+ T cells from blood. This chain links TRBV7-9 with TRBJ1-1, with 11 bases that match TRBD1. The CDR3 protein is CASSLGQGDTEAFF. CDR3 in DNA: TGTGCCAGCAGCCTGGGACAGGGGGACACTGAAGCTTTCTTT.